These 17 T cell receptor beta chains were all obtained from the same sample, sequenced in a study of breast tumors, draining lymph nodes, adjacent tissues (dated by TCRdb to 2015 to 2016). Receptor libraries were prepared by multiplex PCR. TCRdb names Illumina HiSeq 2000 as the instrument used. The public reads were run again by TCRdb, first through fastp at Q25 and then through MiXCR, and only productive beta chains were kept. CDR3 protein duplicates are merged, each entry listing the most common genes and DNA. This sample gives roughly 100,000 distinct CDR3 sequences in total; more than 30% of them show up just once. The top ten clonotypes cover approximately 5.3% of the sample. Lymph node samples were obtained from the axillary draining lymph nodes of breast cancer patients. The specimen sequenced was axillary lymph node tissue. These receptors all come from a female donor with breast cancer. Some clones in this sample may be carry-over from other donors' samples.

The chain uses TRBV10-3 and TRBJ2-1, with 7 positions matching TRBD2. The CDR3 extends over 14 amino acids. The J segment lost 7 bases and the V segment lost 2 bases, leaving 5 bases of the junction unmatched. The germline V gene encodes CDR1 ENHRY and CDR2 SYGVKD. In nucleotides, the CDR3 is TGTGCCATCAGTGAGGTCGCCGGGGGGAATGAGCAGTTCTTC. It codes for CAISEVAGGNEQFF.

In this sample, this clonotype turned up many times. The CDR3 DNA reads as TGCGCCAGCAGCTTTACTAGCGGGAGTACCGGGGAGCTGTTTTTT. This encodes CASSFTSGSTGELFF. The genes are TRBV5-1 and TRBJ2-2; TRBD2 matches 11 bases. J was trimmed by 5 bases and V by 2 bases; bases with no gene match: 2. The CDR3 totals 15 residues. Germline CDR1 SGHRS, CDR2 YFSETQ.

This clonotype has a single count. The rearrangement links TRBV7-6 to TRBJ1-4, with D perhaps matching TRBD1 (6 bases). This CDR3 has 16 amino acids. Trimming pared 4 bases from V and 12 bases from J, leaving 24 bases between. The germline V gene has CDR1 SGHVS and CDR2 FNYEAQ. DNA of the CDR3: TGTGCCAGCAGCTCGTCCCACCGGGGGGCAGGGCAGCAACTGTTTTTT. It is translated as CASSSSHRGAGQQLFF.

This clonotype was recorded many times. Since a much larger clone is just one base distant, this may be a read error. The chain has TRBV25-1 and TRBJ2-3; a possible D gene is TRBD1 (5 bases). CDR1 MGHDK and CDR2 SYGVNS come from the germline V gene. CDR3 length: 14 amino acids. The CDR3 coding sequence is TGTGCCAGCAGTGCGGGCAGTGGAACAGGTACGCAGTATTTT. Its protein is CASSAGSGTGTQYF.

Ten or more counts support this clonotype. The chain carries TRBV7-6 and TRBJ2-1; 11 nucleotides line up with TRBD2. The CDR3 sequence is 16 residues long. V lost 1 base to trimming and J lost 7 bases; unmatched junction nucleotides: 6. The germline CDR1 and CDR2 sequences are SGHVS and FNYEAQ. CDR3 amino acids: CASSLGLAGGRNEQFF. In nucleotides, the CDR3 is TGTGCCAGCAGCTTAGGGCTAGCGGGAGGTCGGAATGAGCAGTTCTTC. The variable domain in full, completed from reference TRBV7-6 and TRBJ2-1, reads GAGVSQSPRYKVTKRGQDVALRCDPISGHVSLYWYRQALGQGPEFLTYFNYEAQQDKSGLPNDRFSAERPEGSISTLTIQRTEQRDSAMYRCASSLGLAGGRNEQFFGPGTRLTVL.

This clonotype was observed at least ten times. The genes are TRBV7-9 and TRBJ2-1, with TRBD1 matching over 8 bases. V was pared by 11 bases and J by 12 bases, with 12 bases of the junction left unmatched. This CDR3 comprises 12 residues. Germline values: CDR1 SEHNR, CDR2 FQNEAQ (reference sequence). In nucleotides, the CDR3 is TGTGCCGGAGGGGGACAGGTCAGTCGGCAGTTCTTC. It translates to CAGGGQVSRQFF.

This clonotype was observed a few times. This chain connects TRBV6-2 or TRBV6-3 to TRBJ1-1; D possibly corresponds to TRBD1 (5 bases). The length of the CDR3 is 14 residues. Germline values: CDR1 MNHEY, CDR2 SVGEGT. Trimming left V 2 bases short and J 1 base short, with 8 bases between. The DNA of the CDR3 is TGTGCCAGCAGTTACGGCGGGGGGAACACTGAAGCTTTCTTT. Residues: CASSYGGGNTEAFF.

This clonotype came up many times. The genes are TRBV9 and TRBJ2-3, with 10 bases fitting TRBD2. The J segment lost 5 bases and the V segment lost 0 bases, leaving 6 bases of the junction unmatched. The CDR3 has 16 amino acids. Per the germline V gene, CDR1 is SGDLS and CDR2 is YYNGEE. CDR3 protein: CASSVEAGGFGDTQYF. The CDR3 DNA is TGTGCCAGCAGCGTAGAAGCGGGGGGGTTTGGAGATACGCAGTATTTT.

To note about this clonotype: The germline gene is not matched at one end of the junction; a read error may be the cause. V is TRBV11-3 and J is TRBJ2-1; tentatively, D is TRBD1 or TRBD2 (6 bases each). Germline CDR1 reads SGHNT; CDR2 reads YENEEA. The CDR3 length is 14 residues. CDR3 in amino acids: CAGSTGAEPNEQFF. The CDR3 bases are TGTGCCGGCAGCACGGGGGCCGAACCCAATGAGCAGTTCTTC.

Remarks on this clonotype: A read error may account for a junction end that differs from germline. The J gene is TRBJ2-7, the V gene TRBV5-4; 7 bases align to TRBD2. Germline loops: CDR1 SGHNT, CDR2 YYREEE (reference sequence). The CDR3 totals 16 residues. CDR3 residues: CASSLTSAVSSYEQCF. In nucleotides, the CDR3 is TGTGCCAGCAGCCTCACTAGCGCGGTTAGCTCCTACGAGCAGTGCTTC.

Ten or more counts support this clonotype. The chain carries TRBV5-5 and TRBJ1-2, with D unclear. The CDR3 consists of 12 residues. Germline-derived CDR1 and CDR2 are SGHKS and YYEKEE (reference sequence). Trimming pared 2 bases from V and 5 bases from J, leaving 7 bases between. The CDR3 nucleotides are TGTGCCAGCAGCTTTGACCTTTATGGCTACACCTTC. Translation gives CASSFDLYGYTF.

In its sample, this clonotype was seen a few times. A much larger clone lies one base from this, so it may be a read error. The CDR3 sequence is CASTFLDGSTF. CDR3 DNA: TGTGCCAGCACCTTTCTGGATGGCTCCACCTTC. The chain recombines TRBV11-2 with TRBJ1-2, with D hard to call. Germline V gene lookup returns CDR1 SGHAT and CDR2 FQNNGV. This CDR3 is built from 11 residues.

This clonotype was detected many times. The genes are TRBV7-6 and TRBJ2-2, with 7 bases lining up with TRBD1. The CDR3 is 11 residues long. Germline CDR1 and CDR2: SGHVS and FNYEAQ. V gave up 10 bases and J gave up 5 bases; unmatched junction bases: 1. The CDR3 spells CATTGTGELFF. CDR3 nucleotides: TGTGCCACGACAGGGACCGGGGAGCTGTTTTTT.

A note on this clonotype: One end of the junction is discordant with germline, which a read error may explain. The rearrangement links TRBV4-1 to TRBJ2-7, with D unclear. The CDR3 covers 12 residues. Germline V gene lookup returns CDR1 MGHRA and CDR2 YSYEKL. The CDR3 DNA sequence: TGCACCAGCAGTCAAGAGTCGGGTGAGCAGTACTTC. Translating gives CTSSQESGEQYF.

This clonotype appeared many times. V gene TRBV30 combines with J gene TRBJ1-5; TRBD1 matches 10 bases. Germline V gene sequence: CDR1 GTSNPN, CDR2 SVGIG (reference sequence). J lost 3 bases, V lost 2 bases, and 4 bases had no gene match. There are 15 residues in the CDR3. Here the CDR3 reads CAWSSGQGNNQPQHF. The CDR3 nucleotides are TGTGCCTGGAGTTCGGGACAGGGGAACAATCAGCCCCAGCATTTT.

With respect to this clonotype: A read error is possible here, since a much larger clone lies one base away. This chain uses TRBV18 with TRBJ2-7; the D gene could be TRBD1 or TRBD2 (5 bases each). The CDR3 is 16 amino acids. The germline V gene encodes CDR1 KGHSH and CDR2 LQKENI. The CDR3 nucleotides read TGTGCCAGCCCACCAGTTCTCGGGACGGCCGTTTACGAGCAGTACTTC. This encodes CASPPVLGTAVYEQYF.

This clonotype was recorded many times. This chain links TRBV7-9 with TRBJ1-2; unclear D gene. The CDR3 consists of 12 residues. Germline CDR1 SEHNR, CDR2 FQNEAQ (reference sequence). Trimming removed 1 base from V and 10 bases from J, with 10 bases in between. The CDR3 reads CASSLGTEIYTF. CDR3 nucleotide sequence: TGTGCCAGCAGCTTAGGGACTGAGATCTACACCTTC.